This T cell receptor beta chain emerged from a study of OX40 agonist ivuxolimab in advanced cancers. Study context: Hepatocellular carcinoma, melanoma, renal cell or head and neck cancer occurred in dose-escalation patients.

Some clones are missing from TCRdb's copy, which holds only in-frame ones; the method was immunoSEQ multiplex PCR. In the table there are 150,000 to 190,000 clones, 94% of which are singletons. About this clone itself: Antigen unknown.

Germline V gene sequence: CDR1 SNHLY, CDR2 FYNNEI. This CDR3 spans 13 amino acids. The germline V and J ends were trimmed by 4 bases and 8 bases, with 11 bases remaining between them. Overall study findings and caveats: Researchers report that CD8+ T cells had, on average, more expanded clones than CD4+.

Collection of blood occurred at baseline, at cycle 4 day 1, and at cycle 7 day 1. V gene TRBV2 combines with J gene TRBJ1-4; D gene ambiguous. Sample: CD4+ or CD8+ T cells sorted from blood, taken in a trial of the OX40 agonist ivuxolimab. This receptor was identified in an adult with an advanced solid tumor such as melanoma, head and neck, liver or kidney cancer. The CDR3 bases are TGTGCCAGCAGTGTAGGGAGTGAGGAAAAACTGTTTTTT. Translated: CASSVGSEEKLFF.